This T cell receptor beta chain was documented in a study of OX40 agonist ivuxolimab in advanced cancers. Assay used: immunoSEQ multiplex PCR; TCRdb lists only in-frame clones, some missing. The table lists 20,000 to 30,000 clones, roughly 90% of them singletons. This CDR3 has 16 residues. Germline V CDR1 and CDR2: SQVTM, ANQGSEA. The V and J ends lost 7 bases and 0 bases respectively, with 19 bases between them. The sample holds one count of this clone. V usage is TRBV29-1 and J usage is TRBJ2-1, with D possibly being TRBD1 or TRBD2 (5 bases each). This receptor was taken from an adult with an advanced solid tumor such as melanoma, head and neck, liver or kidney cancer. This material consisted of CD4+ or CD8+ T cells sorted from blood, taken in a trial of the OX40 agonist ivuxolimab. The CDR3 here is CSAEGPDKRSYNEQFF. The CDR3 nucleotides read TGCAGCGCCGAGGGGCCAGACAAGCGCTCCTACAATGAGCAGTTCTTC.